This T cell receptor (beta chain) is from a study of cytomegalovirus exposure and HLA in healthy donors. The wider study: In an early release, HLA-typed donors contributed 77 million or so unique TCR sequences.

Each donor was healthy, and each was a bone marrow donor. Findings of the study overall: Associated with HLA alleles at 0.05 false discovery rate in a later analysis were 17,000 or so TCR beta sequences. An assumption of roughly uniform sequencing depth across donors underlay the presence/absence analyses.

In its sample, this clone was seen a few times. Its antigen is not identified. At one end, the junction sequence differs from germline, possibly due to a read error. The PCR used 60 Vbeta and 13 Jbeta primers. The protocol was immunoSEQ multiplex PCR, while the TCRdb copy is restricted to in-frame clones and leaves out a portion. The sample records under 100,000 clones, around three fifths being singletons. Specimen: PBMCs. This sequence was found in a woman aged 40 to 55 in good health and CMV-seropositive.

The CDR3 bases are TGTGCCAGCAGTTCAGAGGGATTAGGTCACACTGAAGATTTCTTT. It yields the protein CASSSEGLGHTEDFF. The chain combines TRBV28 with TRBJ1-1; D call uncertain. The CDR3 sequence is 15 residues long. Germline assignment: CDR1 MDHEN and CDR2 SYDVKM.